These 21 T cell receptor beta chains were all obtained from the same sample, sequenced in a study of blood T cell repertoires in COVID-19. TCRdb's copy holds only in-frame clones and misses some; the assay was immunoSEQ multiplex PCR. The sample lists more than 250,000 clones; 88% were seen once. The sequenced sample consisted of peripheral blood. These receptors were obtained from a woman aged 25-40 years with COVID-19, enrolled during active disease.

This clone was counted once. The gene calls are TRBV5-1 and TRBJ1-1; 11 bases fit TRBD1. The junction had 6 bases not matched to a gene; V was cut back by 4 bases and J by 1 base. This CDR3 is built from 16 residues. Germline CDR1 SGHRS, CDR2 YFSETQ. The CDR3 nucleotides are TGCGCCAGCAGCCCAGGGACAGGGGGAGGGAACACTGAAGCTTTCTTT. This codes for CASSPGTGGGNTEAFF.

J is TRBJ1-4 and V is TRBV6-5; tentatively, D is TRBD1 (5 bases). With 7 bases removed from V and 6 bases from J, the gap between germline ends came to 18 bases. The CDR3 is 15 residues long. Per germline, CDR1 MNHEY and CDR2 SVGAGI. CDR3 sequence: CASTPGGGSDEKLFF. In DNA form, the CDR3 reads TGTGCCAGCACCCCGGGGGGTGGTTCGGATGAAAAACTGTTTTTT.

The V gene is TRBV15, the J gene TRBJ2-1; tentative D call: TRBD1 (7 bases). Trimming removed 0 bases at V and 2 bases at J, with 11 bases between. The CDR3 is made up of 16 amino acids. The germline V gene encodes CDR1 LNHNV and CDR2 YYDKDF (reference sequence). As DNA, the CDR3 is TGTGCCACCAGCAGAGATCAGGGGGGACCCTACAATGAGCAGTTCTTC. It specifies CATSRDQGGPYNEQFF.

The gene calls are TRBV5-5 and TRBJ1-1, with 8 bases aligning to TRBD1. This CDR3 is 18 amino acids long. The V segment lost 2 bases and the J segment 3 bases; nucleotides outside the gene matches: 15. Germline loops: CDR1 SGHKS, CDR2 YYEKEE (reference sequence). CDR3 region: CASSFPNQTGEGHTEAFF. Written as DNA, the CDR3 is TGTGCCAGCAGCTTCCCAAACCAGACAGGGGAGGGGCACACTGAAGCTTTCTTT.

The rearrangement uses TRBV5-8 and TRBJ1-2, with a weak D call TRBD1 (5 bases). V was shortened by 2 bases and J by 4 bases, with 21 bases between the two germline ends. The CDR3 totals 17 residues. CDR1 SGHTS and CDR2 YDEGEE come from the germline V gene. The CDR3 here is CASSLYSLSQGSYGYTF. As DNA, the CDR3 is TGTGCCAGCAGCTTATATTCCCTTAGTCAGGGTTCCTATGGCTACACCTTC.

The rearrangement links TRBV2 to TRBJ1-5; 7 bases line up with TRBD1. Trimming at V came to 6 bases and at J to 3 bases, leaving 5 bases not matched to a gene. Germline CDR1 reads SNHLY; CDR2 reads FYNNEI. The CDR3 consists of 14 residues. CDR3 DNA: TGTGCCAGCAGGGGGGACAGCCTCAATCAGCCCCAGCATTTT. This sequence encodes CASRGDSLNQPQHF.

The chain links TRBV2 to TRBJ1-2; 9 bases agree with TRBD1. This CDR3 contains 17 residues. With V trimmed by 4 bases and J by 0 bases, 9 bases remained unmatched. Germline V gene lookup returns CDR1 SNHLY and CDR2 FYNNEI. CDR3 loop: CASSARTGGNSNYGYTF. The CDR3 coding sequence is TGTGCCAGCAGTGCGCGTACAGGGGGCAATTCTAACTATGGCTACACCTTC.

Only one count was recorded for this clone. This chain connects TRBV7-6 to TRBJ2-3, with 7 bases fitting TRBD1. The J segment lost 3 bases and the V segment lost 1 base, leaving 7 bases of the junction unmatched. Germline V gives CDR1 SGHVS, CDR2 FNYEAQ. This CDR3 contains 16 residues. Here the CDR3 DNA reads TGTGCCAGCAGCTTAGAAGACAGGGTTGTAACAGATACGCAGTATTTT. Residues: CASSLEDRVVTDTQYF.

The gene calls are TRBV4-2 and TRBJ2-3; D possibly corresponds to TRBD2 (7 bases). The CDR3 is 15 residues long. V lost 0 bases, J lost 3 bases, and 10 bases lay in between. Germline CDR1 LGHNA, CDR2 YNFKEQ. CDR3 in amino acids: CASSQEGGGTDTQYF. The CDR3 DNA reads as TGTGCCAGCAGCCAAGAAGGGGGGGGAACAGATACGCAGTATTTT.

The count of this clone is one. This chain joins TRBV10-3 and TRBJ2-2; the match to TRBD2 covers 11 bases. The CDR3 sequence is 15 residues long. Trimming removed 6 bases from V and 6 bases from J; junction bases left unmatched: 6. Germline lookup yields CDR1 ENHRY and CDR2 SYGVKD. CDR3 coding DNA: TGTGCCATCAGGCCGGGACTAGCGGACGCCGGGGAGCTGTTTTTT. This gives the protein CAIRPGLADAGELFF.

The V gene is TRBV15, the J gene TRBJ2-2; D ambiguous. The CDR3 spans 13 residues. The ends were cut back, 0 bases at V and 5 bases at J, with 4 bases in the middle. CDR1 is LNHNV, CDR2 YYDKDF, per germline (reference sequence). CDR3 coding DNA: TGTGCCACCAGCAGAGACCGGACCGGGGAGCTGTTTTTT. Translated, it gives CATSRDRTGELFF.

This clone was observed once. The chain uses TRBV9 and TRBJ2-1, with TRBD2 identical over 9 bases. The J segment lost 9 bases and the V segment lost 0 bases, leaving 10 bases of the junction unmatched. The germline V gene has CDR1 SGDLS and CDR2 YYNGEE. This CDR3 spans 16 amino acids. In DNA, the CDR3 is TGTGCCAGCAGCGTAGTGTGGAAAGCGGGGGGACGTGAGCAGTTCTTC. It encodes CASSVVWKAGGREQFF.

The V and J genes are TRBV7-2 and TRBJ1-2, with D possibly being TRBD1 (6 bases). Germline loops: CDR1 SGHTA, CDR2 FQGNSA. The ends were cut back, 5 bases at V and 5 bases at J, with 18 bases in the middle. CDR3 length: 15 residues. The CDR3: CASSRATGLGYGYTF. CDR3 DNA: TGTGCCAGCAGCAGAGCAACAGGGTTGGGGTATGGCTACACCTTC.

This chain links TRBV25-1 with TRBJ2-2; D is perhaps TRBD2 (6 bases). Germline-derived CDR1 and CDR2 are MGHDK and SYGVNS. Trimming took off 4 bases at V and 4 bases at J, with 7 bases between the two ends. This CDR3 has 13 amino acids. The CDR3 bases are TGTGCCAGCAGTGCGGGGGTCACCGGGGAGCTGTTTTTT. It yields the protein CASSAGVTGELFF.

The chain carries TRBV21-1 and TRBJ1-4; whether TRBD1, the table's D call, matches the DNA was not checked. TRBV21-1 is termed a pseudogene. The length of the CDR3 is 18 residues. The CDR3, as DNA: TGTGCCAGCAGCAAACTGGCCAGGGGGCCCCCCACTAATGAAAAACTGTTTTTT. This encodes CASSKLARGPPTNEKLFF.

The J gene is TRBJ1-1, the V gene TRBV24-1, with D unclear. This CDR3 is built from 13 residues. Germline V CDR1 and CDR2: KGHDR, SFDVKD. Trimming took off 5 bases at V and 5 bases at J, with 11 bases between the two ends. CDR3 DNA sequence: TGTGCCACCAGTGCCGGACGGGGAACTGAAGCTTTCTTT. Its translation: CATSAGRGTEAFF.

This clone occurred once. The chain recombines TRBV3-1 (or the pseudogene TRBV3-2) with TRBJ1-1; possible D gene TRBD1, 6 bases. With 6 bases removed from V and 6 bases from J, the gap between germline ends came to 20 bases. The CDR3 is made up of 15 amino acids. Germline V gene data show CDR1 as LGHDT and CDR2 as YNNKEL (reference sequence). CDR3 DNA sequence: TGTGCCAGCAGGCATGCAGGGGCTGGGGAGCCTGAAGCTTTCTTT. This sequence encodes CASRHAGAGEPEAFF.

This CDR3 is CASSPRDTGELFF. For the CDR3, the DNA is TGTGCCAGCAGCCCACGGGACACCGGGGAGCTGTTTTTT. The genes are TRBV7-9 and TRBJ2-2; D not resolved. V was pared by 5 bases and J by 3 bases, with 7 bases between. Germline V gene sequence: CDR1 SEHNR, CDR2 FQNEAQ (reference sequence). This CDR3 has 13 residues.

In its sample, this clone was seen once. V is TRBV7-9 and J is TRBJ2-3; 12 nucleotides match TRBD2. Germline CDR1 SEHNR, CDR2 FQNEAQ (reference sequence). Trimming cost V 5 bases and J 3 bases; bases outside gene matches: 15. The CDR3 length is 19 residues. CDR3: CASSRDSGGLAGGTDTQYF. As DNA, the CDR3 is TGTGCCAGCAGCCGCGACTCTGGTGGGCTAGCGGGGGGGACAGATACGCAGTATTTT.

Regarding this clone: Within the sample, other DNA sequences also encode this same CDR3. The genes are TRBV2 and TRBJ2-3, with TRBD2 matching over 11 bases. V trimming: 6 bases; J trimming: 5 bases; junction bases outside the gene matches: 4. CDR1 and CDR2 from the germline V gene are SNHLY and FYNNEI. The CDR3 spans 14 residues. The CDR3 DNA reads TGTGCCAGCAGATTAGCGGGGGGGCAAGATACGCAGTATTTT. This sequence encodes CASRLAGGQDTQYF.

The chain couples TRBV27 to TRBJ1-2; a possible D gene is TRBD1 (5 bases). CDR1 and CDR2 from the germline V gene are MNHEY and SMNVEV (reference sequence). V was clipped by 0 bases and J by 2 bases, with 19 bases between them. The CDR3 is made up of 18 amino acids. CDR3: CASSLSSPGREGNYGYTF. CDR3 sequence (DNA): TGTGCCAGCAGTTTATCGTCGCCGGGCAGGGAAGGGAACTATGGCTACACCTTC.